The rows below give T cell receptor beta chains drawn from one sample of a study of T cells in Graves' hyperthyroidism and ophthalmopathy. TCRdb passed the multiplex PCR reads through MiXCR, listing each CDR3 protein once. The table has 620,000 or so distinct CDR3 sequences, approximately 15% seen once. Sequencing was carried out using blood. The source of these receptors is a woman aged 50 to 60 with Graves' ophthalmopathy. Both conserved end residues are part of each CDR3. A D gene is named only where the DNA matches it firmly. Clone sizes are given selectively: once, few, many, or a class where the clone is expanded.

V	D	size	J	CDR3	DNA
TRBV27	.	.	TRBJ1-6	CASRQNVQRSYNSPLHF	TGTGCCAGCAGGCAAAATGTACAGCGATCCTATAATTCACCCCTCCACTTT
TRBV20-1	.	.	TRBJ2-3	CSANRGGSTDTQYF	TGCAGTGCAAATAGAGGGGGTAGCACAGATACGCAGTATTTT
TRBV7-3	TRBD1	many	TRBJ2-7	CASSLRQGVEDEQYF	TGTGCCAGCAGCTTAAGACAGGGGGTTGAAGACGAGCAGTACTTC
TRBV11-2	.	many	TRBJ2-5	CASSPGKGMKRYQETQYF	TGTGCCAGCAGCCCCGGGAAGGGGATGAAACGGTACCAAGAGACCCAGTACTTC
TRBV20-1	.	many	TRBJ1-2	CSASQLLFYSYGYTF	TGCAGTGCTAGTCAGCTATTGTTCTATTCCTATGGCTACACCTTC
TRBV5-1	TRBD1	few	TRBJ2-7	CASARDSGSYEQYF	TGCGCCAGCGCTCGGGACAGCGGTTCCTACGAGCAGTACTTC
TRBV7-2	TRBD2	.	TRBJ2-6	CASSLVGTSGRPFGANVLTF	TGTGCCAGCAGCTTAGTCGGGACTAGCGGGAGACCCTTTGGGGCCAACGTCCTGACTTTC
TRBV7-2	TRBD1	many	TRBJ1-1	CASSPLTGKTEAFF	TGTGCCAGCAGCCCCCTGACAGGGAAAACTGAAGCTTTCTTT
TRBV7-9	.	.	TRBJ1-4	CASSLRASEKLFF	TGTGCCAGCAGCTTAAGAGCCAGCGAAAAACTGTTTTTT
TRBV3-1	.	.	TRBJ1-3	CASSRGRGEDTIYF	TGTGCCAGCAGCCGGGGACGAGGGGAAGACACCATATATTTT
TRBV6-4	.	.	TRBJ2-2	CASIRANTGELFF	TGTGCCAGCATTCGCGCTAACACCGGGGAGCTGTTTTTT
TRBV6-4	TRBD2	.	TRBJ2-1	CASSDSGTRLYNEQFF	TGTGCCAGCAGTGATTCCGGGACTAGACTTTACAATGAGCAGTTCTTC
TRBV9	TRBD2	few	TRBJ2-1	CASSPTSGSMGNEQFF	TGTGCCAGCAGCCCCACTAGCGGTTCGATGGGGAATGAGCAGTTCTTC
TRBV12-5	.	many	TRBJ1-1	CASGLVHLVGQVKNTEAFF	TGTGCTAGTGGTTTGGTACATCTGGTGGGGCAGGTCAAGAACACTGAAGCTTTCTTT
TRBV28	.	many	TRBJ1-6	CASSPRWFRWLNSPLHF	TGTGCCAGCAGCCCGAGATGGTTTCGTTGGCTTAATTCACCCCTCCACTTT
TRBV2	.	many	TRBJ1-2	CASTEGSRDYGYTF	TGTGCCAGCACCGAGGGGTCCAGGGACTATGGCTACACCTTC
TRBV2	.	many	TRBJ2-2	CASSEVSGNTGELFF	TGTGCCAGCAGTGAAGTTTCAGGGAACACCGGGGAGCTGTTTTTT
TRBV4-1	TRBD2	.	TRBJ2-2	CASSQLNPGLAGGSNTGELFF	TGTGCCAGCAGCCAACTAAATCCGGGACTAGCGGGAGGATCGAACACCGGGGAGCTGTTTTTT
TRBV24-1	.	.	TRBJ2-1	CATVEGNEQFF	TGTGCCACCGTCGAAGGCAATGAGCAGTTCTTC
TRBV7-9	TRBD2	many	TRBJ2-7	CASSLQPAGVYEQYF	TGTGCCAGCAGCCTTCAACCAGCGGGAGTTTACGAGCAGTACTTC
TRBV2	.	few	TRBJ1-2	CASPTSVVQGYTF	TGTGCCAGTCCGACCTCAGTCGTTCAGGGCTACACCTTC
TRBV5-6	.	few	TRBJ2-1	CASSLRGVPTYNEQFF	TGTGCCAGCAGCTTGCGAGGGGTCCCGACCTACAATGAGCAGTTCTTC
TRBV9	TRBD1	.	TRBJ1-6	CASSATGDDSPLHF	TGTGCCAGCAGCGCGACAGGGGATGATTCACCCCTCCACTTT
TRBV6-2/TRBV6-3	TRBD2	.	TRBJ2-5	CASMRLAGFKTQYF	TGTGCCAGCATGAGGCTAGCGGGTTTTAAGACCCAGTACTTC
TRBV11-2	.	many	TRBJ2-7	CASSFSSGSFGYEQYF	TGTGCCAGCAGCTTTTCGTCCGGGAGCTTTGGCTACGAGCAGTACTTC
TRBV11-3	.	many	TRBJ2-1	CASSLGLLMGYNEQFF	TGTGCCAGCAGCTTAGGTCTCTTAATGGGTTACAATGAGCAGTTCTTC
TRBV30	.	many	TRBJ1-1	CAWSVYGGTEAFF	TGTGCCTGGAGTGTATACGGGGGCACTGAAGCTTTCTTT
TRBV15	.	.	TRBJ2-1	CATSREWASTYNEQFF	TGTGCCACCAGCAGGGAATGGGCCAGTACCTACAATGAGCAGTTCTTC
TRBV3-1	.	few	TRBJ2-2	CASSHVGGGRVTGELFF	TGTGCCAGCAGCCACGTCGGGGGTGGCCGAGTCACCGGGGAGCTGTTTTTT
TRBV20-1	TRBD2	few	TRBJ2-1	CSAALAGGYNEQFF	TGCAGTGCAGCGCTAGCGGGGGGTTACAATGAGCAGTTCTTC
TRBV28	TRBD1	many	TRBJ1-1	CASSTTGTGDPEAFF	TGTGCCAGCAGCACCACCGGGACAGGGGATCCTGAAGCTTTCTTT
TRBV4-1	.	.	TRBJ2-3	CASSSKGLGDTQYF	TGCGCCAGCAGCTCGAAGGGCCTGGGAGATACGCAGTATTTT
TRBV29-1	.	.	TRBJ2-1	CSVAYSSLNEQFF	TGCAGCGTTGCGTACTCTAGCCTGAATGAGCAGTTCTTC
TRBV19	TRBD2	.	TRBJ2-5	CASSKGTSLRGQETQYF	TGTGCCAGTAGTAAGGGGACTAGCTTAAGGGGCCAAGAGACCCAGTACTTC
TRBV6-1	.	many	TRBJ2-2	CASRPLDSVNTGELFF	TGTGCCAGCAGACCGTTAGACTCCGTTAACACCGGGGAGCTGTTTTTT
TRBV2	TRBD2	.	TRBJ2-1	CASRQGSSGRAVVNEQFF	TGTGCCAGCAGGCAGGGGTCTAGCGGGAGGGCCGTAGTCAATGAGCAGTTCTTC
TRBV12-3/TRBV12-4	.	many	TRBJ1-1	CASSLQGSTEAFF	TGTGCCAGCAGTCTCCAGGGGAGCACTGAAGCTTTCTTT
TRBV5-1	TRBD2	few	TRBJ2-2	CASSSTSEGTGELFF	TGCGCCAGCAGCTCTACTAGCGAGGGCACCGGGGAGCTGTTTTTT
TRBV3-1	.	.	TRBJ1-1	CASSGPGLYAEAFF	TGTGCCAGCAGCGGACCCGGGTTGTACGCTGAAGCTTTCTTT
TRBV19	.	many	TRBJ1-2	CASSPGPGKNYGYTF	TGTGCCAGTAGCCCCGGTCCCGGGAAGAACTATGGCTACACCTTC
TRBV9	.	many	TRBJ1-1	CASSAHLNTEAFF	TGTGCCAGCAGCGCTCACTTGAACACTGAAGCTTTCTTT
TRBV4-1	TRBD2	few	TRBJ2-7	CASSRQLAGSSYEQYF	TGCGCCAGCAGCCGGCAACTAGCGGGGAGTTCCTACGAGCAGTACTTC
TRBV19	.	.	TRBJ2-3	CASSSQERTFSTDTQYF	TGTGCCAGTAGTAGCCAGGAGAGGACTTTTTCCACAGATACGCAGTATTTT
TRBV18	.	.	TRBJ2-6	CASSQTGISGANVLTF	TGTGCCAGCTCCCAAACAGGGATCTCTGGGGCCAACGTCCTGACTTTC
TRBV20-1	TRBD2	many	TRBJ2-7	CSARVAGGTYEQYF	TGCAGTGCTAGAGTGGCCGGGGGGACCTACGAGCAGTACTTC
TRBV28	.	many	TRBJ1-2	CASSFSLGYTF	TGTGCCAGCAGTTTCTCCCTTGGCTACACCTTC